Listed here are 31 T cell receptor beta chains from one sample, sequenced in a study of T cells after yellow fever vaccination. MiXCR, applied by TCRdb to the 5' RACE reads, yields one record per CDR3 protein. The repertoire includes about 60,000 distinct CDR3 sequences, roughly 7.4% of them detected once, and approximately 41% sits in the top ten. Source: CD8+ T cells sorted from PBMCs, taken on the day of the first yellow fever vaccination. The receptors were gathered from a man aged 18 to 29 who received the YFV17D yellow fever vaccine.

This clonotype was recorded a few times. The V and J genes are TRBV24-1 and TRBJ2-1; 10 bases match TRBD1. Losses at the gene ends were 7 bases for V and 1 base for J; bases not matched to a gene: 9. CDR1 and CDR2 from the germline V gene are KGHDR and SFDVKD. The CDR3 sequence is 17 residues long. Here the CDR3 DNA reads TGTGCCACCAGCCGACCGGGACAGGGGAGGTCCTACAATGAGCAGTTCTTC. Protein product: CATSRPGQGRSYNEQFF.

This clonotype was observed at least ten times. The CDR3 loop is CASSSGTGRAYNEQFF. The DNA for the CDR3 is TGCGCCAGCAGCTCCGGGACAGGGAGGGCCTACAATGAGCAGTTCTTC. The V gene is TRBV5-1, the J gene TRBJ2-1, with 9 bases that match TRBD1. In germline, CDR1 is SGHRS, CDR2 YFSETQ. J was trimmed by 2 bases and V by 3 bases; bases with no gene match: 6. The CDR3 contains 16 residues.

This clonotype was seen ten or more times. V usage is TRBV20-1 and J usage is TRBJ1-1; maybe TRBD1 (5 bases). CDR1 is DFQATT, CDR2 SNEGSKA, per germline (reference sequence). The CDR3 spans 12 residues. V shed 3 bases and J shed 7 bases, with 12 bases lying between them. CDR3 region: CSASGGAGEAFF. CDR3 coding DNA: TGCAGTGCTAGTGGAGGGGCTGGTGAAGCTTTCTTT.

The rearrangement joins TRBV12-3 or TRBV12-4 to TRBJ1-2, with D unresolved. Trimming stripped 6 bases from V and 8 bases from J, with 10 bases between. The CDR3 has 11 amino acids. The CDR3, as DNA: TGTGCCAGCAGCTGGCCGGGGGGCTACACCTTC. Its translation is CASSWPGGYTF.

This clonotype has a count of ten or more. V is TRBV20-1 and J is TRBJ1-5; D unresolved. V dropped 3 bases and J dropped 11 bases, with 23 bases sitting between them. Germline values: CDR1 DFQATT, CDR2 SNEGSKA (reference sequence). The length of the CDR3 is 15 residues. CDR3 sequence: CSASPGEGPYHSQHF. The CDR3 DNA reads TGCAGTGCTAGCCCCGGTGAGGGCCCCTATCATTCCCAGCATTTT.

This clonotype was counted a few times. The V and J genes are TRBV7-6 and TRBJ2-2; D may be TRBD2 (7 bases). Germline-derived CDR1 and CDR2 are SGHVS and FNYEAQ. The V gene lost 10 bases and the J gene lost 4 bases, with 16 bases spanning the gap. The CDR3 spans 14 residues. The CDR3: CATRGGGLTGELFF. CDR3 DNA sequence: TGTGCCACCAGGGGCGGGGGACTCACCGGGGAGCTGTTTTTT. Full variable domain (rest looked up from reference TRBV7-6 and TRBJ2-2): GAGVSQSPRYKVTKRGQDVALRCDPISGHVSLYWYRQALGQGPEFLTYFNYEAQQDKSGLPNDRFSAERPEGSISTLTIQRTEQRDSAMYRCATRGGGLTGELFFGEGSRLTVL.

In DNA, the CDR3 is TGTGCCACCGGGGGGGGGGCCAACGTCCTGACTTTC. This encodes CATGGGANVLTF. The chain recombines TRBV6-1 with TRBJ2-6; 7 bases are a match to TRBD2. Germline V CDR1 and CDR2: MNHNS, SASEGT. After removal of 10 bases from V and 4 bases from J, the junction contained 1 base not matched to a gene. The CDR3 loop spans 12 amino acids.

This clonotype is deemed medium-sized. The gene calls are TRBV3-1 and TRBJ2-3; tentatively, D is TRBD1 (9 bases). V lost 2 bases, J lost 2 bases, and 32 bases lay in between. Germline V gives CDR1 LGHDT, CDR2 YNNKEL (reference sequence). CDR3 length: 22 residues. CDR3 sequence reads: CASSQLTWEGQGLAGSTDTQYF. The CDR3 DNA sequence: TGTGCCAGCAGCCAACTAACTTGGGAGGGACAGGGCTTAGCGGGGTCCACAGATACGCAGTATTTT.

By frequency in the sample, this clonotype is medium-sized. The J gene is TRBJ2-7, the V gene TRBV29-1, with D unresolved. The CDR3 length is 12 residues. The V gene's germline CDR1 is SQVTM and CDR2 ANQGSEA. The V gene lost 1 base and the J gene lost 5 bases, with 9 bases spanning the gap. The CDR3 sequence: CSVEVRADEQYF. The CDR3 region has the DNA TGCAGCGTTGAAGTTCGGGCAGACGAGCAGTACTTC.

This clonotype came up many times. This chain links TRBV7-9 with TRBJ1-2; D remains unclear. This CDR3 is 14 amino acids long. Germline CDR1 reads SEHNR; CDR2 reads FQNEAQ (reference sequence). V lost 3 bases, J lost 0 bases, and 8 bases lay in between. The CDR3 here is CASSFRSANYGYTF. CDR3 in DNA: TGTGCCAGCAGCTTCAGGAGCGCTAACTATGGCTACACCTTC. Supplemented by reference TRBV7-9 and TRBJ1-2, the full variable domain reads DTGVSQNPRHKITKRGQNVTFRCDPISEHNRLYWYRQTLGQGPEFLTYFQNEAQLEKSRLLSDRFSAERPKGSFSTLEIQRTEQGDSAMYLCASSFRSANYGYTFGSGTRLTVV.

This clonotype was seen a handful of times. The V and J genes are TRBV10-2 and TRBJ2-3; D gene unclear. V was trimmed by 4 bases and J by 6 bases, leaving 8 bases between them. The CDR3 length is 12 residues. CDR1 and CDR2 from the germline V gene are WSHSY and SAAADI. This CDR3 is CASSGSMDTQYF. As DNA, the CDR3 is TGCGCCAGCAGTGGTTCGATGGATACGCAGTATTTT.

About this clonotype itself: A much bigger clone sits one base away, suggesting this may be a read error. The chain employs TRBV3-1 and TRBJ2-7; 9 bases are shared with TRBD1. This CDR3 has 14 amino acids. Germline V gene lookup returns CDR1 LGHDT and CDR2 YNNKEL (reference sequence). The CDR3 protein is CASRQGQGVDEQYF. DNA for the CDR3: TGTGCCAGCCGCCAGGGACAGGGTGTAGACGAGCAGTACTTC.

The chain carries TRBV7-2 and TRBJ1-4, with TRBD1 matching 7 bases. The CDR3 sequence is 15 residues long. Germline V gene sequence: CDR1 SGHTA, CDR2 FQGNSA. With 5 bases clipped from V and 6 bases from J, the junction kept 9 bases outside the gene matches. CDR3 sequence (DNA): TGTGCCAGCAGCAACAGGGGTTTCGTTTATGAAAAACTGTTTTTT. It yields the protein CASSNRGFVYEKLFF.

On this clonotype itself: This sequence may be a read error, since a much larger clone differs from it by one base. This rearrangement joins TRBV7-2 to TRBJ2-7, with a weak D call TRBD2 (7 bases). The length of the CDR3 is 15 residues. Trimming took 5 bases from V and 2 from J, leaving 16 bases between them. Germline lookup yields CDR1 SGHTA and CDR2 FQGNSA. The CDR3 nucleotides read TGTGCCAGCAGCCTACTAGAGGGGGGGACCTACGAGCAGTACGTC. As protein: CASSLLEGGTYEQYV.

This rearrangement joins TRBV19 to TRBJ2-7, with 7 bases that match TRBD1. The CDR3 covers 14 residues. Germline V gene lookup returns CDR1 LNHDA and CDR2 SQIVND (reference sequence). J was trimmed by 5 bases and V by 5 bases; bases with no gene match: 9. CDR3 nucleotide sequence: TGTGCCAGTAGTGATGACAGGGAAGTCCACGAGCAGTACTTC. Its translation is CASSDDREVHEQYF.

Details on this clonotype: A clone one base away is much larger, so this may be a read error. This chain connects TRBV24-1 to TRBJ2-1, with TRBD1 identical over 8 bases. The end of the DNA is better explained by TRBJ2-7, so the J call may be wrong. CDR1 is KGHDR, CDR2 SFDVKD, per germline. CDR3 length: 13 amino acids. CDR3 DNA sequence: TGTGCCACCGCCGACAGGGGCGGTAATGAGCAGTACTTC. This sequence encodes CATADRGGNEQYF.

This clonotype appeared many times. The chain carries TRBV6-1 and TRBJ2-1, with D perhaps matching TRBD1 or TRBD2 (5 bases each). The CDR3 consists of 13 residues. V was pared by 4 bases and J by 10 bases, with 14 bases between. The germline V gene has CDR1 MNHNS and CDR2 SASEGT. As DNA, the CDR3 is TGTGCCAGCAGTGCAGGGACGGATAACGAGCAGTTCTTC. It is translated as CASSAGTDNEQFF.

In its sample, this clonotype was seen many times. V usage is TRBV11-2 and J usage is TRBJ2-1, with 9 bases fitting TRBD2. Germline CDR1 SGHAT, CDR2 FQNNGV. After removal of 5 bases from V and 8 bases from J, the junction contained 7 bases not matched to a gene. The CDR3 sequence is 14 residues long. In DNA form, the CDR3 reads TGTGCCAGCAGCGCGGCGGGGGGGCCAGATGAGCAGTTCTTC. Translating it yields CASSAAGGPDEQFF. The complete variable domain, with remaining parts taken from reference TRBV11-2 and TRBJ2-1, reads EAGVAQSPRYKIIEKRQSVAFWCNPISGHATLYWYQQILGQGPKLLIQFQNNGVVDDSQLPKDRFSAERLKGVDSTLKIQPAKLEDSAVYLCASSAAGGPDEQFFGPGTRLTVL.

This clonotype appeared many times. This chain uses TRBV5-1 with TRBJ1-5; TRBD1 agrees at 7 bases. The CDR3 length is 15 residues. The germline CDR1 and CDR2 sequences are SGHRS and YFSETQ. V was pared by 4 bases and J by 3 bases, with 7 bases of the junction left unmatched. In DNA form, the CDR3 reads TGCGCCAGCAGCCGTACAGGGGCCCCCAATCAGCCCCAGCATTTT. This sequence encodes CASSRTGAPNQPQHF.

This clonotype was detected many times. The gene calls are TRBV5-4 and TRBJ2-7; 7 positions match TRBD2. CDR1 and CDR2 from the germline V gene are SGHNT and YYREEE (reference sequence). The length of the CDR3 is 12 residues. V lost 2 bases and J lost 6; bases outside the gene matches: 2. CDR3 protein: CASSFSSGEQYV. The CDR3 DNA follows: TGTGCCAGCAGCTTCTCTAGCGGCGAGCAGTACGTC.

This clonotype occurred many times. CDR3 region: CASSLTVEAFF. CDR3 DNA: TGTGCCAGCAGCTTAACGGTAGAAGCTTTCTTT. The chain joins TRBV7-2 to TRBJ1-1; D uncertain. The CDR3 runs to 11 residues. From germline, CDR1 is SGHTA and CDR2 FQGNSA. V was shortened by 2 bases and J by 8 bases, with 6 bases between the two germline ends.

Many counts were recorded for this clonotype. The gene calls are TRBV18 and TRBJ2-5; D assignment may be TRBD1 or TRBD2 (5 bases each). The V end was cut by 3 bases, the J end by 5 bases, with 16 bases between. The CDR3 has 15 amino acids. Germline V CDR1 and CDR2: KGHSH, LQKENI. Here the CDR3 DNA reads TGTGCCAGCTCACCGACCCCCGGGGCGGAGGAGACCCAGTACTTC. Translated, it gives CASSPTPGAEETQYF.

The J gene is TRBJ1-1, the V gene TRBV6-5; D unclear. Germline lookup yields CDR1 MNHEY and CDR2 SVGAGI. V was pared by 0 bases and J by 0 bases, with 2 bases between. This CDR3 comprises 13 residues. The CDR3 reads CASSYSMNTEAFF. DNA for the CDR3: TGTGCCAGCAGTTACTCGATGAACACTGAAGCTTTCTTT.

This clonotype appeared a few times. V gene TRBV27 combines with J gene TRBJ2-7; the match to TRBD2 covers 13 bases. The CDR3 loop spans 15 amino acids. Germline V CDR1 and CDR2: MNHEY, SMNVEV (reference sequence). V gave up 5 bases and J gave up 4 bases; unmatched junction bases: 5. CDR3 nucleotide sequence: TGTGCCAGCAGTCCCCCGACTAGCGGGGGGTACGAGCAGTACTTC. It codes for CASSPPTSGGYEQYF.

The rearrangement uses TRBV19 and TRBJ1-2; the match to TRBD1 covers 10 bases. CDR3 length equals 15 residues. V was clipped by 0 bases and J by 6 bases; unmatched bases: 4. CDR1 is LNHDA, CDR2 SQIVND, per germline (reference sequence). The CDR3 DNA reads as TGTGCCAGTAGTATAGACCGGACAGGGGGTCATGGCTACACCTTC. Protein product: CASSIDRTGGHGYTF. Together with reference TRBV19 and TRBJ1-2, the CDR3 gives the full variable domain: DGGITQSPKYLFRKEGQNVTLSCEQNLNHDAMYWYRQDPGQGLRLIYYSQIVNDFQKGDIAEGYSVSREKKESFPLTVTSAQKNPTAFYLCASSIDRTGGHGYTFGSGTRLTVV.

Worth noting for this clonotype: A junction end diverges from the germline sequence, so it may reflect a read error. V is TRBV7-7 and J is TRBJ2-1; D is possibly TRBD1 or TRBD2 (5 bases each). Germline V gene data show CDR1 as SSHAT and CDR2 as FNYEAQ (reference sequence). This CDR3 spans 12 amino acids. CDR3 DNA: TGTGCTAGCAGCCCCCTGGGGGATGAGCAGTTCTTC. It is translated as CASSPLGDEQFF.

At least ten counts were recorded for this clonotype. The CDR3 sequence: CASSFVPNEQFF. The CDR3, as DNA: TGTGCCAGCAGTTTTGTCCCCAATGAGCAGTTCTTC. The chain couples TRBV12-3 or TRBV12-4 to TRBJ2-1; unclear D gene. The V and J ends lost 3 bases and 6 bases respectively, with 6 bases between them. The CDR3 consists of 12 residues.

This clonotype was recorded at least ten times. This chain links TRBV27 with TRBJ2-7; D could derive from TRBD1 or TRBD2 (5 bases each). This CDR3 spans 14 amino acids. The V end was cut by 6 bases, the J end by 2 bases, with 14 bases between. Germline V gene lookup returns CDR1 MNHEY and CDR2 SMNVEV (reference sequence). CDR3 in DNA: TGTGCCAGCAGCCTCGGGACCGGGCCCTACGAGCAGTACTTC. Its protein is CASSLGTGPYEQYF.

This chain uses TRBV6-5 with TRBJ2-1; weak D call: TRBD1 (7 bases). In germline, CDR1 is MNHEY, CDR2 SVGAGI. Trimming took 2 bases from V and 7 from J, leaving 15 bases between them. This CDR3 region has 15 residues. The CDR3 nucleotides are TGTGCCAGCAGTTACAACAGGGGACTTTGGAATGAGCAGTTCTTC. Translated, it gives CASSYNRGLWNEQFF.

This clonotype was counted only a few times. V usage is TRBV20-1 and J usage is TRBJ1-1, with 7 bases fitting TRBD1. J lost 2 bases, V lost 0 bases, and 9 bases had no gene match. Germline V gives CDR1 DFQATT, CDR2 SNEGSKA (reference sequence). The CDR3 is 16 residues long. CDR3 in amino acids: CSARDLGGQSNTEAFF. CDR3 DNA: TGCAGTGCTAGAGATTTAGGGGGCCAAAGTAACACTGAAGCTTTCTTT.

Here the CDR3 reads CSASGGALSDTQYF. CDR3 nucleotide sequence: TGCAGTGCTAGCGGGGGGGCCCTCTCAGATACGCAGTATTTT. V is TRBV20-1 and J is TRBJ2-3, with TRBD2 matching over 8 bases. This CDR3 comprises 14 residues. Germline V lookup: CDR1 DFQATT, CDR2 SNEGSKA (reference sequence). The V gene end was trimmed by 3 bases and the J gene end by 4 bases; junction bases not matched to a gene: 6.